These 26 T cell receptor beta chains came from one sample sequenced in a study of blood T cells in healthy people across ages. It was with a sample-barcoded 5' primer and a J-beta primer mix that a second PCR of roughly 7 to 12 cycles was run. Each CDR3 protein gets one entry after TCRdb re-called the 5' RACE reads with MiXCR. The sample shows roughly 1.4 million distinct CDR3 sequences, approximately 60% of them seen only once. Sequenced material: blood. All receptors come from a man aged 18 to 35 in good health.

This clonotype occurred a few times. The rearrangement uses TRBV4-1 and TRBJ2-2, with D perhaps matching TRBD1 (6 bases). This CDR3 region has 14 residues. The germline V and J ends were trimmed by 8 bases and 2 bases, with 12 bases remaining between them. Germline-derived CDR1 and CDR2 are MGHRA and YSYEKL. CDR3 sequence: CASGWGPNTGELFF. In DNA, the CDR3 is TGCGCCAGCGGCTGGGGGCCCAACACCGGGGAGCTGTTTTTT.

The chain couples TRBV2 to TRBJ2-7; 8 bases are a match to TRBD2. The V gene end was trimmed by 6 bases and the J gene end by 12 bases; junction bases not matched to a gene: 13. Germline CDR1 is SNHLY and CDR2 is FYNNEI. The CDR3 covers 13 residues. The CDR3 loop is CASSNSRAGVTYF. The CDR3 DNA reads TGTGCCAGCAGCAACAGTAGAGCGGGGGTAACGTACTTC.

The gene calls are TRBV2 and TRBJ2-1; TRBD2 aligns across 8 bases. Germline values: CDR1 SNHLY, CDR2 FYNNEI. Trimming at V came to 6 bases and at J to 0 bases, leaving 7 bases not matched to a gene. This CDR3 is built from 16 residues. Here the CDR3 DNA reads TGTGCCAGCAGCCGACTAGCGCAAAACTCCTACAATGAGCAGTTCTTC. Translation gives CASSRLAQNSYNEQFF.

This rearrangement joins TRBV5-1 to TRBJ1-5, with D uncertain. CDR1 and CDR2 from the germline V gene are SGHRS and YFSETQ. Between the trimmed V and J ends, which lost 1 base and 3 bases, there was a span of 11 bases. The CDR3 extends over 15 amino acids. The DNA for the CDR3 is TGCGCCAGCAGCTTGAGAACCCTGGACAATCAGCCCCAGCATTTT. Translated: CASSLRTLDNQPQHF.

As for this clonotype: Compared with germline, one end of the junction differs, possibly owing to a read error. The J gene is TRBJ2-7, the V gene TRBV6-6; 8 positions agree with TRBD2. The CDR3 loop spans 12 amino acids. In germline, CDR1 is MNHNY, CDR2 SVGAGI (reference sequence). CDR3 in amino acids: CVSASGRVEQYF. CDR3 nucleotide sequence: TGTGTCAGCGCGAGCGGGAGAGTGGAGCAGTACTTC.

Worth noting for this clonotype: Sequence at one end of the junction differs from germline and may be a read error. The chain uses TRBV13 and TRBJ1-1, with unresolved D. The germline gives CDR1 PRHDT, CDR2 FYEKMQ (reference sequence). The CDR3 contains 12 residues. CDR3 in DNA: TGTGCCACCGCTCAGCTGAACACTGAAGTTTTCTTT. Encoded protein: CATAQLNTEVFF.

This clonotype has only a few counts. The chain carries TRBV7-9 and TRBJ2-5; D call uncertain. Trimming took off 1 base at V and 5 bases at J, with 11 bases between the two ends. The CDR3 has 14 residues. Germline values: CDR1 SEHNR, CDR2 FQNEAQ (reference sequence). The CDR3 is CASSLVSPGETQYF. CDR3 in DNA: TGTGCCAGCAGCTTAGTGAGCCCCGGGGAGACCCAGTACTTC.

The gene calls are TRBV7-2 and TRBJ1-6, with D hard to call. The V end was cut by 4 bases, the J end by 11 bases, with 9 bases between. There are 12 residues in the CDR3. Germline V gene lookup returns CDR1 SGHTA and CDR2 FQGNSA. CDR3 region: CASSSSSAPLHF. The DNA for the CDR3 is TGTGCCAGCAGCTCGTCATCGGCACCCCTCCACTTT.

The rearrangement links TRBV5-1 to TRBJ2-3, with 9 nucleotides matching TRBD2. Germline CDR1 is SGHRS and CDR2 is YFSETQ. This CDR3 contains 18 residues. The trim removed 6 bases at V and 2 bases at J, leaving 16 bases unmatched. CDR3 protein: CASTPYPWLAGNTDTQYF. The CDR3 DNA reads as TGCGCCAGCACCCCCTACCCGTGGCTAGCGGGAAACACAGATACGCAGTATTTT.

This clonotype came up a few times. The chain employs TRBV10-3 and TRBJ2-7; D not resolved. Trimming stripped 9 bases from V and 3 bases from J, with 9 bases between. The CDR3 spans 11 residues. Germline V gene sequence: CDR1 ENHRY, CDR2 SYGVKD. The CDR3 loop reads CAIGENYEQYF. CDR3 coding DNA: TGTGCCATAGGTGAGAACTACGAGCAGTACTTC.

The chain employs TRBV3-1 and TRBJ2-4; tentatively, D is TRBD1 or TRBD2 (5 bases each). The DNA matches TRBJ2-7 better at its end, which makes the J call doubtful. CDR1 is LGHDT and CDR2 is YNNKEL in the germline V gene (reference sequence). This CDR3 is built from 16 residues. DNA of the CDR3: TGTGCCAGCAGCCAAGATCCCGGGGCAACCGCCTACGAGCAGTACTTC. Its translation: CASSQDPGATAYEQYF.

V gene TRBV6-4 combines with J gene TRBJ2-3; 9 nucleotides agree with TRBD2. CDR1 is MRHNA and CDR2 is SNTAGT in the germline V gene. The CDR3 totals 16 residues. V was clipped by 3 bases and J by 1 base; unmatched bases: 5. The chain's CDR3 is CASSERTSEGTDTQYF. The CDR3 DNA sequence: TGTGCCAGCAGTGAAAGGACTAGCGAGGGCACAGATACGCAGTATTTT.

The rearrangement links TRBV2 to TRBJ1-2; 8 positions agree with TRBD1. CDR3 size: 16 residues. V dropped 3 bases and J dropped 4; count of bases not matched to a gene: 10. The germline V gene encodes CDR1 SNHLY and CDR2 FYNNEI. The CDR3: CASSDPRQGNPYGYTF. The DNA for the CDR3 is TGTGCCAGCAGTGATCCTCGACAGGGGAACCCCTATGGCTACACCTTC.

This clonotype was observed a few times. The rearrangement joins TRBV20-1 to TRBJ2-5, with 10 nucleotides matching TRBD2. Gene TRBJ2-7 matches the end of the DNA better, so the J call may be wrong. The germline V gene has CDR1 DFQATT and CDR2 SNEGSKA (reference sequence). This CDR3 is built from 14 residues. The CDR3 loop reads CSARRAGGQGEQYF. CDR3 DNA: TGCAGTGCTAGGAGAGCGGGAGGGCAGGGCGAGCAGTACTTC.

This chain connects TRBV28 to TRBJ1-1; perhaps TRBD1 as D (5 bases). The CDR3 is 14 amino acids. Germline V gene sequence: CDR1 MDHEN, CDR2 SYDVKM. Deletions cut 5 bases from V and 2 bases from J, with 12 bases between. CDR3 nucleotide sequence: TGTGCCAGCAGTCCCAGGGTGTACAACACTGAAGCTTTCTTT. It specifies CASSPRVYNTEAFF.

The chain uses TRBV7-2 and TRBJ2-7; 7 bases line up with TRBD1. The germline V gene has CDR1 SGHTA and CDR2 FQGNSA. The CDR3 sequence is 17 residues long. After removal of 2 bases from V and 5 bases from J, the junction contained 15 bases not matched to a gene. CDR3 residues: CASSLPTLTGKSNEQYF. CDR3 nucleotide sequence: TGTGCCAGCAGCTTACCCACCCTGACAGGGAAGTCGAACGAGCAGTACTTC.

V usage is TRBV20-1 and J usage is TRBJ1-2; a weak D match, TRBD1 (6 bases). Germline-derived CDR1 and CDR2 are DFQATT and SNEGSKA (reference sequence). This CDR3 contains 12 residues. Trimming cost V 5 bases and J 8 bases, with 15 bases left between them. CDR3 sequence: CSAETGGGGYTF. In nucleotides, the CDR3 is TGCAGTGCTGAAACGGGAGGGGGGGGCTACACCTTC.

The rearrangement joins TRBV20-1 to TRBJ2-3; the match to TRBD2 covers 7 bases. V lost 3 bases and J lost 4; bases outside the gene matches: 7. Germline values: CDR1 DFQATT, CDR2 SNEGSKA (reference sequence). The CDR3 runs 14 residues. CDR3 amino acids: CSASGDYQADTQYF. CDR3 DNA: TGCAGTGCTAGTGGGGACTACCAAGCAGATACGCAGTATTTT.

This clonotype has at least ten counts. The genes are TRBV12-3 or TRBV12-4 and TRBJ2-3, with 7 bases matching TRBD2. V trimming: 3 bases; J trimming: 2 bases; junction bases outside the gene matches: 14. The CDR3 extends over 18 amino acids. CDR3 protein: CASSFVLAAGLSTDTQYF. In nucleotides, the CDR3 is TGTGCCAGCAGTTTCGTCCTAGCGGCGGGATTATCCACAGATACGCAGTATTTT.

This sequence joins TRBV20-1 and TRBJ2-5; the match to TRBD2 covers 9 bases. J was trimmed by 0 bases and V by 3 bases; bases with no gene match: 8. The CDR3 is 16 amino acids. Germline CDR1 is DFQATT and CDR2 is SNEGSKA (reference sequence). CDR3 DNA: TGCAGTGCTAGGTTGCTAGCGGGGCCCTACCAAGAGACCCAGTACTTC. This sequence encodes CSARLLAGPYQETQYF.

The chain combines TRBV6-5 with TRBJ1-1, with D uncertain. Looked up from germline, CDR1 is MNHEY and CDR2 is SVGAGI. The CDR3 is made up of 16 amino acids. Trimming took 4 bases from V and 0 from J, leaving 15 bases between them. CDR3 nucleotide sequence: TGTGCCAGCAGTTGGGTCTCTGGTGGAATGAACACTGAAGCTTTCTTT. Protein product: CASSWVSGGMNTEAFF.

The chain combines TRBV10-3 with TRBJ2-1, with no clear D. The length of the CDR3 is 15 residues. The V end lost 7 bases, the J end lost 5 bases, and 18 bases lay between the germline ends. Per the germline V gene, CDR1 is ENHRY and CDR2 is SYGVKD. The CDR3: CAITLGVRNDNEQFF. CDR3 bases: TGTGCCATCACGCTCGGTGTCAGGAACGACAATGAGCAGTTCTTC.

This clonotype has just a few counts. The chain joins TRBV11-2 to TRBJ2-5; D is possibly TRBD2 (6 bases). V lost 5 bases to trimming and J lost 2 bases, with 12 bases between them. CDR1 is SGHAT, CDR2 FQNNGV, per germline. The CDR3 length is 14 residues. The CDR3 loop reads CASSETSDQETQYF. The CDR3 DNA follows: TGTGCCAGCAGCGAGACTAGTGATCAAGAGACCCAGTACTTC.

This chain joins TRBV14 and TRBJ2-7, with no clear D. V was trimmed by 0 bases and J by 1 base, leaving 10 bases between them. CDR1 SGHDN and CDR2 FVKESK come from the germline V gene. CDR3 length equals 15 residues. The CDR3 is CASSQEAAFSYEQYF. The CDR3 DNA is TGTGCCAGCAGCCAAGAGGCAGCCTTTTCCTACGAGCAGTACTTC.

This rearrangement joins TRBV7-9 to TRBJ2-4, with D possibly TRBD1 on 5 matching bases. The DNA matches TRBJ2-5 better at its end, which makes the J call doubtful. Germline V gene lookup returns CDR1 SEHNR and CDR2 FQNEAQ (reference sequence). The CDR3 runs to 14 residues. DNA of the CDR3: TGTGCCAGCAGCCAAACTTCGACAGTTGAGACCCAGTACTTC. Amino acids: CASSQTSTVETQYF.

The chain carries TRBV27 and TRBJ1-2, with D possibly being TRBD1 (6 bases). Germline CDR1 is MNHEY and CDR2 is SMNVEV (reference sequence). This CDR3 is 14 amino acids long. V was shortened by 2 bases and J by 7 bases, with 14 bases between the two germline ends. CDR3 in amino acids: CASSLQGPGGGYTF. The CDR3 coding sequence is TGTGCCAGCAGTTTACAGGGGCCTGGGGGTGGCTACACCTTC.